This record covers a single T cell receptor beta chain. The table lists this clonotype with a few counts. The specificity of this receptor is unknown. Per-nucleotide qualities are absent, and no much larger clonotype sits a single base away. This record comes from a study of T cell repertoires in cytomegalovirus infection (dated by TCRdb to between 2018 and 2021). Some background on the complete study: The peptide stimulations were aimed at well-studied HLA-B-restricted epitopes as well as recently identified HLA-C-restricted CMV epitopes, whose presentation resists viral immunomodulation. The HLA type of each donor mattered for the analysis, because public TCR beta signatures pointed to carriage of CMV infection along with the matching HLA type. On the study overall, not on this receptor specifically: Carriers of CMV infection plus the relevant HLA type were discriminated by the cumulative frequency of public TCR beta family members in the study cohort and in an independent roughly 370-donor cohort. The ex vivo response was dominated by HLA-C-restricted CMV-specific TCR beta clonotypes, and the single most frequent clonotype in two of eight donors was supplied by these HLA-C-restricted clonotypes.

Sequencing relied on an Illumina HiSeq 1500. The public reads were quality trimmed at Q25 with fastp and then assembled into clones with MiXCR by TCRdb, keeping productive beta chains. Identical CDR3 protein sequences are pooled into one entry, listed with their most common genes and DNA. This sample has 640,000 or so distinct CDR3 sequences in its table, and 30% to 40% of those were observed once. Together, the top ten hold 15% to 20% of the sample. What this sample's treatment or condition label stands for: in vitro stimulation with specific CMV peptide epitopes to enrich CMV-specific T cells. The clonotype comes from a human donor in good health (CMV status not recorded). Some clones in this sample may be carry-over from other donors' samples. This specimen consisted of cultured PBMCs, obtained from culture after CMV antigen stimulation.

The nucleotide sequence reads as follows: TGTGCCAGCAGCTTAAACCCCTTCGGGACAGGGGGCCCCTATGGCTACACCTTC. It translates as CASSLNPFGTGGPYGYTF. The chain was built from TRBV7-2 and TRBJ1-2, with 12 bases in between that match TRBD1. Here V drops 2 bases and J drops 4 bases, and the junction holds 11 bases not matched to any gene. CDR1 is given as SGHTA and CDR2 as FQGNSA, both from the germline V gene. The CDR3 numbers 18 residues from cysteine through phenylalanine. The only DNA kept is the CDR3, 54 bases in frame from the first base.